This T cell receptor beta chain was recorded in a study of shared T cell receptors in the human thymus. TCRdb's copy holds only in-frame clones and misses some; the assay was immunoSEQ multiplex PCR. The data show 600,000 to 900,000 clones, over 75% seen once. Germline V lookup: CDR1 MNHNY, CDR2 SVGAGI (reference sequence). With 7 bases clipped from V and 4 bases from J, the junction kept 14 bases outside the gene matches. The CDR3 is made up of 16 amino acids. In addition, the sample was reused for a study of human thymus T cells. That work states: Donation was from healthy Finnish infants who were having corrective surgery that addressed congenital heart defects. Thymic tissue was derived from resections collected during corrective heart surgery.

The chain links TRBV6-6 to TRBJ1-2; 8 nucleotides align to TRBD1. The sequencing sample was made of thymocytes. The sequence came from a girl in the first two years of life with a congenital heart defect. CDR3 amino acids: CASTPHTGGSLYGYTF. CDR3 sequence (DNA): TGTGCCAGCACCCCTCACACAGGGGGTTCTCTCTATGGCTACACCTTC.